This TCR beta chain was sequenced during a study of radiation and T cells in renal cell carcinoma. Overall study context: Nephrectomy followed 15 Gy stereotactic body radiation by 4 weeks.

Germline V gives CDR1 MDHEN, CDR2 SYDVKM. V lost 3 bases and J lost 5, with 8 bases in between. The CDR3 has 13 residues. As to this clone: Its antigen is undetermined.

The sample's time point: baseline pretreatment blood. Treatment indicated: 15 Gy SBRT to primary tumor, nephrectomy 4 weeks later. Clear cell pathology was present in this patient's renal cell carcinoma. Study conclusions and caveats: Without pretreatment biopsies, baseline tumor clonotype presence was undetermined. Top tumor clonotypes rose in blood 2 weeks post-radiation, then contracted.

The data were produced by immunoSEQ multiplex PCR, yet TCRdb's version contains in-frame clones alone and is incomplete. The table has tens of thousands of clones, roughly four fifths seen once; the top ten hold 5% to 6.5%. The material was blood, obtained from a patient whose treatment included radiotherapy and nephrectomy. The clonotype was recovered from a man aged 55 to 69 with renal cell carcinoma. The chain carries TRBV28 and TRBJ1-5; D call uncertain. The DNA for the CDR3 is TGTGCCAGCAGTTTTTTCGGAGATCAGCCCCAGCATTTT. Translating gives CASSFFGDQPQHF.